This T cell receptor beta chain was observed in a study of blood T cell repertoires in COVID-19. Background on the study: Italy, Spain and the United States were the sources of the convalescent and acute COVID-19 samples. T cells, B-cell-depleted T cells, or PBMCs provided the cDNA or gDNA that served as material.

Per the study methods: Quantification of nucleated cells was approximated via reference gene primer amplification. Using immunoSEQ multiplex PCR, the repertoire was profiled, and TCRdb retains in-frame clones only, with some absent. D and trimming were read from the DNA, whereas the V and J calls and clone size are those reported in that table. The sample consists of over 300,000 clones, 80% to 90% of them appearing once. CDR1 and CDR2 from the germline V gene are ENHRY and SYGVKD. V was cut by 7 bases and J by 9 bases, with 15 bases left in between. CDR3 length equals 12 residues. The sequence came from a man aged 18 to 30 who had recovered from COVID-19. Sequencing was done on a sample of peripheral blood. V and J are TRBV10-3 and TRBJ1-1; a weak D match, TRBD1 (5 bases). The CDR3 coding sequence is TGTGCCATCAAGGGGTCCGGAGGGCAAGCTTTCTTT. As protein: CAIKGSGGQAFF.